The 8 T cell receptor beta chains reported below all come from one sample, sequenced in a study of control samples from healthy donors and cancer patients. The table came from immunoSEQ multiplex PCR; TCRdb's copy has only in-frame clones and leaves some out. The sample lists about 65,000 clones, approximately 90% occurring once. Material for sequencing was PBMCs. The receptors derive from a woman aged 45 to 65 with colorectal cancer.

The chain has TRBV5-1 and TRBJ1-3; D not resolved. Germline CDR1 is SGHRS and CDR2 is YFSETQ. The CDR3 contains 17 residues. The ends were cut back, 0 bases at V and 0 bases at J, with 13 bases in the middle. The CDR3 reads CASSLALAGRSGNTIYF. DNA of the CDR3: TGCGCCAGCAGCTTGGCCTTGGCAGGACGCTCTGGAAACACCATATATTTT.

The rearrangement uses TRBV14 and TRBJ2-5; D is uncertain. Trimming pared 3 bases from V and 5 bases from J, leaving 13 bases between. Germline V gives CDR1 SGHDN, CDR2 FVKESK. The CDR3 covers 14 residues. The CDR3 DNA sequence: TGTGCCAGCAGCCACCCACAGACACCGGAGACCCAGTACTTC. It is translated as CASSHPQTPETQYF.

The rearrangement links TRBV11-2 to TRBJ1-2, with D possibly being TRBD1 (6 bases). This CDR3 is built from 15 residues. V lost 2 bases and J lost 6, with 16 bases in between. CDR1 is SGHAT, CDR2 FQNNGV, per germline. In nucleotides, the CDR3 is TGTGCCAGCAGCTTATACAGGGCCAGCGAACATGGCTACACCTTC. This gives the protein CASSLYRASEHGYTF.

In nucleotides, the CDR3 is TGTGCCAGTAATATGACGGCGGGGGCGGGGCCCCAGCATTTT. This gives the protein CASNMTAGAGPQHF. The chain couples TRBV19 to TRBJ1-5; the D gene is possibly TRBD1 (6 bases). Germline V CDR1 and CDR2: LNHDA, SQIVND (reference sequence). This CDR3 is built from 14 residues. Trimming left V 7 bases short and J 9 bases short, with 19 bases between.

This sequence joins TRBV20-1 and TRBJ2-5; 7 bases match TRBD2. Germline V CDR1 and CDR2: DFQATT, SNEGSKA (reference sequence). The CDR3 spans 15 residues. With 3 bases clipped from V and 5 bases from J, the junction kept 12 bases outside the gene matches. The CDR3 region is CSASRRLAVAETQYF. CDR3 nucleotide sequence: TGCAGTGCTAGTCGTAGGCTAGCGGTGGCGGAGACCCAGTACTTC.

V and J are TRBV19 and TRBJ2-2, with 8 positions matching TRBD2. The CDR3 has 15 residues. After removal of 7 bases from V and 7 bases from J, the junction contained 11 bases not matched to a gene. Germline V gene data show CDR1 as LNHDA and CDR2 as SQIVND (reference sequence). DNA for the CDR3: TGTGCCAGTACCGAACTGGGCGGGAGGATCGGGGAGCTGTTTTTT. As protein: CASTELGGRIGELFF.

CDR3 protein: CASSLAEGTGAVGTQYF. CDR3 bases: TGCGCCAGCAGCTTGGCCGAAGGGACAGGGGCAGTTGGTACGCAGTATTTT. The genes are TRBV5-1 and TRBJ2-3; 10 bases are shared with TRBD1. The V and J ends lost 0 bases and 8 bases, in that order; junction bases with no gene match: 12. This CDR3 is 17 amino acids long. Germline V CDR1 and CDR2: SGHRS, YFSETQ.

The rearrangement links TRBV5-1 to TRBJ1-6; no clear D gene. CDR3 size: 14 residues. V dropped 1 base and J dropped 5 bases, with 7 bases sitting between them. The germline V gene has CDR1 SGHRS and CDR2 YFSETQ. The CDR3 reads CASSLNLDNSPLHF. The CDR3 coding sequence is TGCGCCAGCAGCTTGAATCTAGATAATTCACCCCTCCACTTT. Full variable domain (missing parts from reference TRBV5-1 and TRBJ1-6): KAGVTQTPRYLIKTRGQQVTLSCSPISGHRSVSWYQQTPGQGLQFLFEYFSETQRNKGNFPGRFSGRQFSNSRSEMNVSTLELGDSALYLCASSLNLDNSPLHFGNGTRLTVT.